These 20 T cell receptor beta chains came from one sample sequenced in a study of cytomegalovirus exposure and HLA in healthy donors. PCR involved 60 Vbeta and 13 Jbeta primers. Libraries were prepared by immunoSEQ multiplex PCR; TCRdb keeps only in-frame clonotypes and omits some of them. This table has tens of thousands of clones, approximately 70% appearing once. The sequenced material came from PBMCs. These receptors were taken from a woman aged 45-59 years in good health and CMV-seropositive.

The chain links TRBV14 to TRBJ2-3; D perhaps matches TRBD1 (6 bases). V was trimmed by 1 base and J by 4 bases, leaving 18 bases between them. The length of the CDR3 is 17 residues. Per germline, CDR1 SGHDN and CDR2 FVKESK. The CDR3 here is CASSQAQGINIADTQYF. CDR3 nucleotides: TGTGCCAGCAGCCAAGCACAGGGAATTAATATTGCAGATACGCAGTATTTT.

V is TRBV5-4 and J is TRBJ1-1; D is perhaps TRBD1 (5 bases). Germline loops: CDR1 SGHNT, CDR2 YYREEE (reference sequence). The CDR3 is 13 amino acids. V was trimmed by 0 bases and J by 5 bases, leaving 8 bases between them. CDR3 region: CASSLGRGTEAFF. CDR3 DNA: TGTGCCAGCAGCTTGGGGAGGGGTACTGAAGCTTTCTTT.

Only a few counts were recorded for this clone. The V call is TRBV27, the J call TRBJ2-3, with no clear D. Trimming removed 4 bases at V and 2 bases at J, with 10 bases between. This CDR3 is built from 14 residues. CDR1 MNHEY and CDR2 SMNVEV come from the germline V gene (reference sequence). The CDR3 nucleotides are TGTGCCAGCAGTTCCTCCGGGTTCACAGATACGCAGTATTTT. Translating it yields CASSSSGFTDTQYF.

This chain connects TRBV18 to TRBJ2-2; unclear D gene. This CDR3 is 13 amino acids long. V dropped 3 bases and J dropped 4 bases, with 6 bases sitting between them. Germline assignment: CDR1 KGHSH and CDR2 LQKENI. CDR3 sequence: CASSPQVTGELFF. CDR3 DNA sequence: TGTGCCAGCTCACCCCAGGTCACCGGGGAGCTGTTTTTT.

Comments on this clone: At one boundary the junction diverges from the germline segment, which might be a read error. The gene calls are TRBV7-9 and TRBJ1-5; 7 bases are shared with TRBD1. CDR3 size: 17 residues. Germline V gene lookup returns CDR1 SEHNR and CDR2 FQNEAQ (reference sequence). CDR3 amino acids: CSSSSYQQGTGNQPQHF. The CDR3 nucleotides read TGTTCCAGCAGCTCATATCAACAGGGGACTGGCAATCAGCCCCAGCATTTT.

The chain carries TRBV11-2 and TRBJ1-6; 8 nucleotides line up with TRBD1. V dropped 1 base and J dropped 10; count of bases not matched to a gene: 6. This CDR3 is 15 amino acids long. Germline assignment: CDR1 SGHAT and CDR2 FQNNGV. CDR3 nucleotide sequence: TGTGCCAGCAGCTTAGGCGGCAGGGGGCGATCACCCCTCCACTTT. The encoded protein is CASSLGGRGRSPLHF.

The DNA of the CDR3 is TGTGCCAGCAGCTTAGAGGCCAGGTACTACGAGCAGTACTTC. Its translation is CASSLEARYYEQYF. This chain joins TRBV7-2 and TRBJ2-7; D gene ambiguous. V gave up 1 base and J gave up 3 bases, with 10 bases separating them. This CDR3 is 14 amino acids long. Looked up from germline, CDR1 is SGHTA and CDR2 is FQGNSA.

The chain recombines TRBV5-6 with TRBJ2-1; the match to TRBD1 covers 7 bases. There are 14 residues in the CDR3. Germline V gives CDR1 SGHDT, CDR2 YYEEEE. J gave up 7 bases and V 3 bases, and 7 bases lay outside the gene matches. CDR3 DNA: TGTGCCAGCAGCTGTACACCACAGGGGAATGAGCAGTTCTTC. Translating it yields CASSCTPQGNEQFF.

This clone has just one count. This chain uses TRBV7-9 with TRBJ1-5; D is unclear. The CDR3 sequence is 13 residues long. Per germline, CDR1 SEHNR and CDR2 FQNEAQ (reference sequence). Trimming removed 3 bases at V and 7 bases at J, with 10 bases between. CDR3 protein: CASSFAPRQPQHF. The CDR3 DNA is TGTGCCAGCAGCTTTGCCCCGAGACAGCCCCAGCATTTT.

The chain links TRBV28 to TRBJ2-3, with 10 bases identical to TRBD1. The V gene end was trimmed by 5 bases and the J gene end by 2 bases; junction bases not matched to a gene: 7. The CDR3 is 16 amino acids. Germline CDR1 MDHEN, CDR2 SYDVKM. The CDR3 loop is CASSPDRGLYTDTQYF. The CDR3 DNA reads TGTGCCAGCAGTCCAGACAGGGGGCTTTACACAGATACGCAGTATTTT.

This clone was counted between two and nine times. The chain recombines TRBV10-1 with TRBJ2-2; maybe TRBD1 (7 bases). Trimming cost V 3 bases and J 6 bases, with 23 bases left between them. Germline CDR1 is WNHNN and CDR2 is SYGVQD (reference sequence). The CDR3 runs 18 residues. The CDR3: CASSDRGTTLGRSGELFF. CDR3 DNA sequence: TGCGCCAGCAGTGACAGGGGGACCACCCTGGGGAGGTCCGGGGAGCTGTTTTTT.

The chain uses TRBV7-2 and TRBJ2-1; D is perhaps TRBD2 (5 bases). This CDR3 has 14 amino acids. V lost 2 bases, J lost 2 bases, and 7 bases lay in between. The V gene's germline CDR1 is SGHTA and CDR2 FQGNSA. The CDR3 DNA reads as TGTGCCAGCAGCTTACGGCGGGCCTACAATGAGCAGTTCTTC. Amino acid sequence: CASSLRRAYNEQFF.

The V and J genes are TRBV5-8 and TRBJ2-7; TRBD2 is a possible D gene (6 bases). The length of the CDR3 is 12 residues. The germline V and J ends were trimmed by 4 bases and 4 bases, with 9 bases remaining between them. Germline CDR1 reads SGHTS; CDR2 reads YDEGEE. The CDR3 DNA reads TGTGCCAGCAGCCCGGGACTTTACGAGCAGTACTTC. This gives the protein CASSPGLYEQYF.

This clone was detected only once. The chain links TRBV2 to TRBJ1-2, with 8 bases matching TRBD1. CDR1 is SNHLY, CDR2 FYNNEI, per germline. The V segment lost 11 bases and the J segment 7 bases; nucleotides outside the gene matches: 9. This CDR3 has 12 amino acids. The chain's CDR3 is CAGQDRVTGYTF. CDR3 DNA sequence: TGTGCCGGCCAGGACAGGGTCACTGGCTACACCTTC.

The genes are TRBV27 and TRBJ2-1, with D perhaps TRBD2 (6 bases). The V gene's germline CDR1 is MNHEY and CDR2 SMNVEV (reference sequence). V lost 10 bases and J lost 7, with 29 bases in between. This CDR3 comprises 17 residues. CDR3: CATHPRQGLDFWNEQFF. The CDR3 DNA reads TGTGCCACCCACCCTCGCCAGGGACTGGACTTCTGGAATGAGCAGTTCTTC.

V gene TRBV21-1 combines with J gene TRBJ2-2; the listed D gene, TRBD1, was not tested against the DNA. TRBV21-1 is designated a pseudogene. The CDR3 spans 12 residues. The CDR3: CASSQNTGELFF. The CDR3 nucleotides read TGTGCCAGCAGCCAAAACACCGGGGAGCTGTTTTTT.

This chain connects TRBV25-1 to TRBJ2-1; D is undetermined. The CDR3 contains 17 residues. Germline-derived CDR1 and CDR2 are MGHDK and SYGVNS. The germline V and J ends were trimmed by 3 bases and 2 bases, with 17 bases remaining between them. This chain's CDR3 is CASSDSPPATAYNEQFF. As DNA, the CDR3 is TGTGCCAGCAGTGATTCCCCCCCCGCCACGGCCTACAATGAGCAGTTCTTC.

The rearrangement links TRBV4-3 to TRBJ2-1; D perhaps matches TRBD1 (6 bases). The CDR3 totals 16 residues. Trimming left V 0 bases short and J 8 bases short, with 17 bases between. Germline values: CDR1 LGHNA, CDR2 YSLEER. CDR3 in amino acids: CASSQEIQYRVHEQFF. CDR3 DNA: TGCGCCAGCAGCCAAGAAATCCAATACAGGGTACATGAGCAGTTCTTC.

CDR3 region: CASTLGTDNSPLHF. In DNA, the CDR3 is TGTGCCAGCACCCTCGGGACAGATAATTCACCCCTCCACTTT. The genes are TRBV7-9 and TRBJ1-6, with 7 positions matching TRBD1. Germline loops: CDR1 SEHNR, CDR2 FQNEAQ (reference sequence). V was clipped by 7 bases and J by 5 bases; unmatched bases: 5. This CDR3 has 14 amino acids.

The CDR3 protein is CASLPAQVSYEQYF. The CDR3 nucleotides read TGTGCCAGCTTGCCGGCCCAGGTCTCCTACGAGCAGTACTTC. The chain links TRBV5-8 to TRBJ2-7, with D unclear. V was cut by 7 bases and J by 0 bases, with 14 bases left in between. Germline values: CDR1 SGHTS, CDR2 YDEGEE. The CDR3 consists of 14 residues.